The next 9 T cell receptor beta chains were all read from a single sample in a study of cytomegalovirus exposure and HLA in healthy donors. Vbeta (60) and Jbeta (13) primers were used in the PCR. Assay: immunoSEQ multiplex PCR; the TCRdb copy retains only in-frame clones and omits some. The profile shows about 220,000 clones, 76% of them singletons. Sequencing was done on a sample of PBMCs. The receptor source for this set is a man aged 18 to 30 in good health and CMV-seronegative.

CDR3 region: CASSILNTEAFF. As DNA, the CDR3 is TGTGCCAGTAGTATCTTGAACACTGAAGCTTTCTTT. The chain joins TRBV19 to TRBJ1-1; D gene unclear. Germline V gene lookup returns CDR1 LNHDA and CDR2 SQIVND (reference sequence). V lost 3 bases to trimming and J lost 0 bases, with 2 bases between them. The length of the CDR3 is 12 residues.

In DNA, the CDR3 is TGTGCCAGCAGCCCTTGGGGGGAGACGTTAAATGAGCAGTTCTTC. It specifies CASSPWGETLNEQFF. The J gene is TRBJ2-1, the V gene TRBV4-2; a possible D gene is TRBD2 (6 bases). V was clipped by 4 bases and J by 7 bases, with 17 bases between them. The CDR3 loop spans 15 amino acids. The V gene's germline CDR1 is LGHNA and CDR2 YNFKEQ.

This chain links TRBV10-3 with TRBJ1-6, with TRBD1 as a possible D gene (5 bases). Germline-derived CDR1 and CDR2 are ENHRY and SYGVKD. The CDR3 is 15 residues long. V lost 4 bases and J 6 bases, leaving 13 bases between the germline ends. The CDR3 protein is CAISGAGQLNSPLHF. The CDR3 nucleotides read TGTGCCATCAGTGGGGCCGGACAACTTAATTCACCCCTCCACTTT.

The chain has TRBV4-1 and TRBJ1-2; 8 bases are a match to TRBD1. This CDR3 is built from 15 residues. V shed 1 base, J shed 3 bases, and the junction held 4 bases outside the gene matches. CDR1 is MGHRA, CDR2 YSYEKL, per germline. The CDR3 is CASSQAQGGDYGYTF. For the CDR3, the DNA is TGCGCCAGCAGCCAAGCACAGGGGGGCGACTATGGCTACACCTTC.

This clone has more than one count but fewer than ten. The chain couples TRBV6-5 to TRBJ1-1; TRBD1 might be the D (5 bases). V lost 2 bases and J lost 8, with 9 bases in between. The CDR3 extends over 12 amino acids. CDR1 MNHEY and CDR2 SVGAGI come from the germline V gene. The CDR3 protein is CASSYRNREAFF. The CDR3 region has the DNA TGTGCCAGCAGTTACCGAAACAGGGAAGCTTTCTTT.

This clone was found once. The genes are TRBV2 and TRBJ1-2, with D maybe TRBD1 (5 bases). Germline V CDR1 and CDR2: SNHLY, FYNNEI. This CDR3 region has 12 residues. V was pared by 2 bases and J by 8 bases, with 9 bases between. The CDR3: CASSERQSGYTF. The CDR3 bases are TGTGCCAGCAGTGAAAGACAGAGCGGCTACACCTTC.

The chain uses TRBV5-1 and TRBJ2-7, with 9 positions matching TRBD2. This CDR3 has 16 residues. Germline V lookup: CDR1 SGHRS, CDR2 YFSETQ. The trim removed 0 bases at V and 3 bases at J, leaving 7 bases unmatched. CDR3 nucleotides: TGCGCCAGCAGCTTGGTCCCGACTAGCGGCTACTACGAGCAGTACTTC. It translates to CASSLVPTSGYYEQYF.

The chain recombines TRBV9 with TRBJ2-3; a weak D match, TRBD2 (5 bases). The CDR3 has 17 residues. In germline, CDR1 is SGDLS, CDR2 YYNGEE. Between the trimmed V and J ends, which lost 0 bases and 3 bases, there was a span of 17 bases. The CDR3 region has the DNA TGTGCCAGCAGCGTAGGGGCGTCCCGGGGAGTTACAGATACGCAGTATTTT. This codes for CASSVGASRGVTDTQYF.

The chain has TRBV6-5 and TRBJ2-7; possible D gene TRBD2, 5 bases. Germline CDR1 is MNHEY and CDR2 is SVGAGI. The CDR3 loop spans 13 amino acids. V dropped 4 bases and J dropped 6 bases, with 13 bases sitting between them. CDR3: CASSWGRGSEQYF. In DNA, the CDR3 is TGTGCCAGCAGTTGGGGTCGGGGTAGCGAGCAGTACTTC.